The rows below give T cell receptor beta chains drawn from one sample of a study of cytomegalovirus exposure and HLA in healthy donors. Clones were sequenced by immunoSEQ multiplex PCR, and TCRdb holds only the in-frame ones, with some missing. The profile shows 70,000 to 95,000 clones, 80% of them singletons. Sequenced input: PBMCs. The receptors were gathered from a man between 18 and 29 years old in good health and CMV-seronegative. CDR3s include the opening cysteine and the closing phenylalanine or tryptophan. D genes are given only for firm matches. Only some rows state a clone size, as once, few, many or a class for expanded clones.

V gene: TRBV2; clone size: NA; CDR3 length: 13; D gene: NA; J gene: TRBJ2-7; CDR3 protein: CASSLDRTGEQYF; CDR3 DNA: TGTGCCAGCAGTCTCGACCGCACAGGGGAGCAGTACTTC
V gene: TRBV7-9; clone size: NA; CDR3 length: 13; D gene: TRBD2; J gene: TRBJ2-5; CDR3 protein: CASSLGGGETQYF; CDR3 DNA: TGTGCCAGCAGCTTGGGCGGGGGAGAGACCCAGTACTTC
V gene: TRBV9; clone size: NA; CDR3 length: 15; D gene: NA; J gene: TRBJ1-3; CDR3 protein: CASSARAFSGNTIYF; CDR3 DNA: TGTGCCAGCAGCGCCAGGGCCTTCTCTGGAAACACCATATATTTT
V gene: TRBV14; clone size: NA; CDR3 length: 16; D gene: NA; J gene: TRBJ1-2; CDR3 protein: CASSQDRVITDYGYTF; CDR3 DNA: TGTGCCAGCAGCCAAGATCGGGTCATCACGGACTATGGCTACACCTTC
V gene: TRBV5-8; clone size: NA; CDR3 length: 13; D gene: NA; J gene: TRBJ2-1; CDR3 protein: CASSLPGTNEQFF; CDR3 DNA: TGTGCCAGCAGCTTGCCAGGAACCAATGAGCAGTTCTTC
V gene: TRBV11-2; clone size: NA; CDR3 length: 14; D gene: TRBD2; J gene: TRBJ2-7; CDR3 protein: CASSSAGGIYEQYF; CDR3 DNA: TGTGCCAGCAGCTCCGCGGGGGGGATTTACGAGCAGTACTTC
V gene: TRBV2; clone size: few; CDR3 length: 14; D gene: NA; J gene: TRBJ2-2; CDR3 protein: CASSERRVTGELFF; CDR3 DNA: TGTGCCAGCAGTGAGAGACGGGTCACCGGGGAGCTGTTTTTT
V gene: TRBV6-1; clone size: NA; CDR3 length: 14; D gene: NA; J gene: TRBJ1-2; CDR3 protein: CASSAKLRDYGYTF; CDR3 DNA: TGTGCCAGCAGTGCTAAACTGCGGGACTATGGCTACACCTTC
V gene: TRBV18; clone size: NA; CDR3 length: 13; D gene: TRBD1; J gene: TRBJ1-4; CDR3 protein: CASSRGTDLKLFF; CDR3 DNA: TGTGCCAGCTCACGGGGGACAGACCTAAAACTGTTTTTT
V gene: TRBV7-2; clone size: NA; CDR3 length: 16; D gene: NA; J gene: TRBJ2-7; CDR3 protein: CASSLEGAGGSGRQYF; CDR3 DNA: TGTGCCAGCAGCCTCGAGGGGGCGGGGGGTTCCGGTCGGCAGTACTTC
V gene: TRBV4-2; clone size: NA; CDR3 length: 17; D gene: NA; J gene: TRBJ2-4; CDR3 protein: CASSQDARTNAPPIQYF; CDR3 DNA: TGTGCCAGCAGCCAAGACGCCCGGACAAATGCGCCCCCCATTCAGTACTTC
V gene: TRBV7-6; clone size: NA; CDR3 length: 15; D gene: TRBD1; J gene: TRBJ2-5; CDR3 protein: CASSLETGAQETQYF; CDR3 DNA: TGTGCCAGCAGCTTAGAGACAGGGGCCCAAGAGACCCAGTACTTC
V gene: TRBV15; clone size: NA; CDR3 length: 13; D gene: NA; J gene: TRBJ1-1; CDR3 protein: CATSRDRSAEAFF; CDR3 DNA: TGTGCCACCAGCAGAGATCGGAGTGCGGAAGCTTTCTTT
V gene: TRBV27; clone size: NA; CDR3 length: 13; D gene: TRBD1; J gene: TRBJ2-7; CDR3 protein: CASGKTGNHEQYF; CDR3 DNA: TGTGCCAGCGGAAAGACAGGGAACCACGAGCAGTACTTC
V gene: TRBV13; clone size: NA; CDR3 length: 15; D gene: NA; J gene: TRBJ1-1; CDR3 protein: CASSFPWGGGTEAFF; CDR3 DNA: TGTGCCAGCAGCTTCCCTTGGGGGGGAGGCACTGAAGCTTTCTTT
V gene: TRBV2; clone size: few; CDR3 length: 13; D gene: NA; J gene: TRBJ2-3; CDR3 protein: CASSGGGTDTQYF; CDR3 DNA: TGTGCCAGCAGTGGAGGAGGCACAGATACGCAGTATTTT
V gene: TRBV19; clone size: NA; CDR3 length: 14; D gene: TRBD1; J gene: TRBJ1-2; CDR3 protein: CASSVGQPLNGYTF; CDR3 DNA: TGTGCCAGTAGTGTGGGACAGCCATTGAATGGCTACACCTTC
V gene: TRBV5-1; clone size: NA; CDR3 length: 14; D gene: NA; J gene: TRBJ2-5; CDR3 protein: CASSLAGREETQYF; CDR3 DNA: TGCGCCAGCAGCTTGGCCGGCAGGGAAGAGACCCAGTACTTC
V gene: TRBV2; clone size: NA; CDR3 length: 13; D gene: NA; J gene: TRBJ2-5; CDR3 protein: CASRDSPNETQYF; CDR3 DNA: TGTGCCAGCAGGGACAGCCCCAACGAGACCCAGTACTTC
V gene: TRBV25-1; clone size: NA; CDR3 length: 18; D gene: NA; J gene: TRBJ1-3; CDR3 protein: CASSESKTGLISGNTIYF; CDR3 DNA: TGTGCCAGCAGTGAATCTAAAACGGGGTTAATCTCTGGAAACACCATATATTTT
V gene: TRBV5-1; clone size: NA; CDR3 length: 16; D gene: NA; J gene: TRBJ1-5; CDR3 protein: CASSPGGAYSNQPQHF; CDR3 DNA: TGCGCCAGCAGCCCCGGCGGGGCTTATAGCAATCAGCCCCAGCATTTT
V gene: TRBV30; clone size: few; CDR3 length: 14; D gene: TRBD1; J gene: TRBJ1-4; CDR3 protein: CAWDRGLSNEKLFF; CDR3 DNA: TGTGCCTGGGACAGGGGGCTCAGTAATGAAAAACTGTTTTTT
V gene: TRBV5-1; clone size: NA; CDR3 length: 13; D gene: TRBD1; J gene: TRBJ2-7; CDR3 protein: CASSPGQGNEQYF; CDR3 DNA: TGCGCCAGCAGCCCCGGACAGGGAAACGAGCAGTACTTC
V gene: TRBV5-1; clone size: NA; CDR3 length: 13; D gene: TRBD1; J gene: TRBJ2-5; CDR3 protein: CASHFGQEETQYF; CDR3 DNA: TGCGCCAGCCACTTTGGACAGGAAGAGACCCAGTACTTC
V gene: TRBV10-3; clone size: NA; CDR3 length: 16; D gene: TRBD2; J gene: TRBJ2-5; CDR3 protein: CAISGGLAGGQETQYF; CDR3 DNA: TGTGCCATCAGTGGGGGACTAGCGGGGGGGCAGGAGACCCAGTACTTC
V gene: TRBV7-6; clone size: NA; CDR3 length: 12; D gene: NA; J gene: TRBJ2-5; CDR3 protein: CASSPVGGTQYF; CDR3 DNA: TGTGCCAGCAGCCCCGTAGGGGGGACCCAGTACTTC
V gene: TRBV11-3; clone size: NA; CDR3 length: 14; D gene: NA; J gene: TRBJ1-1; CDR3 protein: CASSLRGMNTEAFF; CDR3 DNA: TGTGCCAGCAGCTTACGAGGGATGAACACTGAAGCTTTCTTT
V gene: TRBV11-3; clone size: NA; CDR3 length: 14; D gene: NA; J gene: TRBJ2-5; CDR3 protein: CASSLVDNQETQYF; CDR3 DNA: TGTGCCAGCAGCTTAGTAGACAACCAAGAGACCCAGTACTTC
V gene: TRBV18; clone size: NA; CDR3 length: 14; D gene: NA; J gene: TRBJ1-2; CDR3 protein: CASSQDLRGYGYTF; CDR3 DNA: TGTGCCAGCTCACAGGACCTAAGGGGCTATGGCTACACCTTC
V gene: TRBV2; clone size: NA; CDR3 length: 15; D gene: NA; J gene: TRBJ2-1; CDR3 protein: CASITTGDLNNEQFF; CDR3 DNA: TGTGCCAGCATCACCACGGGGGATTTGAACAATGAGCAGTTCTTC
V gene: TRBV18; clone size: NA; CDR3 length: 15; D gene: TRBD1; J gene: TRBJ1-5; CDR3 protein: CASSPSTGGNQPQHF; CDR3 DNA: TGTGCCAGCTCACCATCGACAGGGGGCAATCAGCCCCAGCATTTT
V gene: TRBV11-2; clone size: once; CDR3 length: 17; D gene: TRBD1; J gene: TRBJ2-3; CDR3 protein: CASSLRTGVERTDTQYF; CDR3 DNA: TGTGCCAGCAGCTTGCGGACAGGGGTGGAGAGAACAGATACGCAGTATTTT
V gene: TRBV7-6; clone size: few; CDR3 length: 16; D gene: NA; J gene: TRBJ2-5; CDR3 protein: CASSLEIGGPQETQYF; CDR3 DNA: TGTGCCAGCAGCTTAGAGATCGGGGGACCCCAAGAGACCCAGTACTTC
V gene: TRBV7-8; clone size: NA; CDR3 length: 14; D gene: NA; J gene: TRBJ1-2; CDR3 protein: CASSPRSQHYGYTF; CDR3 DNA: TGTGCCAGCAGCCCAAGGAGCCAGCACTATGGCTACACCTTC
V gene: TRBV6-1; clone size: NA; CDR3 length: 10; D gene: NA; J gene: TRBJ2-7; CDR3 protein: CANGDYEQYF; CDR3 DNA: TGTGCCAACGGGGACTACGAGCAGTACTTC
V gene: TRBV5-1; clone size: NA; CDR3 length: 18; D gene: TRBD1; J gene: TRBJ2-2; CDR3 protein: CASSLGSGTGINTGELFF; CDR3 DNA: TGCGCCAGCAGCTTGGGCTCCGGGACAGGGATCAACACCGGGGAGCTGTTTTTT
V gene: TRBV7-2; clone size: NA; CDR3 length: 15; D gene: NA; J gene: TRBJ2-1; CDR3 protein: CASSFAMSSYNEQFF; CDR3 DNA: TGTGCCAGCAGCTTTGCAATGAGCTCCTACAATGAGCAGTTCTTC
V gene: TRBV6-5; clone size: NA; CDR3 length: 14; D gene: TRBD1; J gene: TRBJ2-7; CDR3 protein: CASRGTGGGYGQYF; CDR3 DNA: TGTGCCAGCAGAGGGACAGGGGGCGGTTATGGGCAGTACTTC
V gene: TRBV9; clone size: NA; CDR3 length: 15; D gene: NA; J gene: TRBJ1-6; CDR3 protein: CASSLGGGPGSPLHF; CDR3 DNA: TGTGCCAGCAGCCTCGGGGGGGGGCCAGGTTCACCCCTCCACTTT
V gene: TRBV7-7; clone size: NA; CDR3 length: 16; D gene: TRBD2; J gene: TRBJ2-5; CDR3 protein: CASSRTSGGAQETQYF; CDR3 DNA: TGTGCTAGCAGCCGGACTAGCGGGGGGGCTCAAGAGACCCAGTACTTC
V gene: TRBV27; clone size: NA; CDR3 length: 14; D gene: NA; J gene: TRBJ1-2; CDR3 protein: CASSLSRTSYGYTF; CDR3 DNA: TGTGCCAGCAGTTTATCTCGGACAAGTTATGGCTACACCTTC
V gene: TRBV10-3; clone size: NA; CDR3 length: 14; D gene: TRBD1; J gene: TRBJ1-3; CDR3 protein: CALGTGGSGNTIYF; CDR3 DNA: TGTGCCCTTGGGACAGGGGGCTCTGGAAACACCATATATTTT
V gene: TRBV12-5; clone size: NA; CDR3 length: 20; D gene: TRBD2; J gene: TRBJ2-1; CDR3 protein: CASGLVQRGLAGVRRNEQFF; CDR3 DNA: TGTGCTAGTGGTTTGGTACAAAGGGGACTAGCGGGGGTCCGGAGGAATGAGCAGTTCTTC
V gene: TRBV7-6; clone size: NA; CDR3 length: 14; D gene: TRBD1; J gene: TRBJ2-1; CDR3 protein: CASSPIDRDNEQFF; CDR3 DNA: TGTGCCAGCAGCCCGATAGACAGGGACAATGAGCAGTTCTTC
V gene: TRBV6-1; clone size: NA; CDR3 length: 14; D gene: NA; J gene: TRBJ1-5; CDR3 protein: CASSQFDSNQPQHF; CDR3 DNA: TGTGCCAGCAGTCAGTTCGATAGCAATCAGCCCCAGCATTTT
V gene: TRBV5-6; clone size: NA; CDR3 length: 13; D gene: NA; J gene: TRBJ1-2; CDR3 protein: CASSLATGSGYTF; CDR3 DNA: TGTGCCAGCAGCTTGGCCACAGGGAGCGGCTACACCTTC
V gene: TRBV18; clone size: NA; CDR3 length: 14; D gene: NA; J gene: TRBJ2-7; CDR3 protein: CASSPDRNYYEQYF; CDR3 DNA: TGTGCCAGCTCACCTGACAGGAACTACTACGAGCAGTACTTC
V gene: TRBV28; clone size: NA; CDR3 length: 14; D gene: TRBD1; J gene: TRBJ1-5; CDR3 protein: CASSYAGGRQPQHF; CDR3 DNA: TGTGCCAGCAGTTACGCAGGGGGTCGTCAGCCCCAGCATTTT
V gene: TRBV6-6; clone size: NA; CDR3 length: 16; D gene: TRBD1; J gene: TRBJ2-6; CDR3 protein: CASSLPTGAGANVLTF; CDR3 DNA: TGTGCCAGCAGTTTACCCACAGGGGCTGGGGCCAACGTCCTGACTTTC
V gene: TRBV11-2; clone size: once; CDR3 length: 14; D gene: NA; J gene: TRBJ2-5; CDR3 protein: CASSLGTGQETQYF; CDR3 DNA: TGTGCCAGCAGCTTAGGAACAGGGCAAGAGACCCAGTACTTC
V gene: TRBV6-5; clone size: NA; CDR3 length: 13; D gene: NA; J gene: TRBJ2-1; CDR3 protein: CASIQAGGSEQFF; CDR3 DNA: TGTGCCAGCATTCAGGCCGGAGGATCTGAGCAGTTCTTC
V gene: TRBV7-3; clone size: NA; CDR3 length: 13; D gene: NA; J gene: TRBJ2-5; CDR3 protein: CASSNVRSGTQYF; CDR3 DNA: TGTGCCAGCAGCAACGTTCGGTCCGGGACCCAGTACTTC
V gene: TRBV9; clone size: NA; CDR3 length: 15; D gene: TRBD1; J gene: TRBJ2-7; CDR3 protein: CASSVGGQGIYEQYF; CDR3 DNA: TGTGCCAGCAGCGTAGGCGGACAGGGGATCTACGAGCAGTACTTC
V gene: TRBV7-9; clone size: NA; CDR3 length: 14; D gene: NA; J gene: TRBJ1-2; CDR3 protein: CASSLPTALLGYTF; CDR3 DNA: TGTGCCAGCAGCCTACCGACAGCCCTCCTTGGCTACACCTTC
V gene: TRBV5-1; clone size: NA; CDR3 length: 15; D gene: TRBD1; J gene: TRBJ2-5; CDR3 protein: CASSLAGQVQETQYF; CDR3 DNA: TGCGCCAGCAGCTTGGCGGGACAGGTCCAAGAGACCCAGTACTTC
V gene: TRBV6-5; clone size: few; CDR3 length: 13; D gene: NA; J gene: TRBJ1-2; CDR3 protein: CASSSRRLYGYTF; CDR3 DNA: TGTGCCAGCAGTTCCCGCAGACTCTATGGCTACACCTTC
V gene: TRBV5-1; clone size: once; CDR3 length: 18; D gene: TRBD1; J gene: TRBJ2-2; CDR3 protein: CASSSPPHRGRETGELFF; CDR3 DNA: TGCGCCAGCAGCTCCCCCCCTCACAGGGGGCGAGAAACCGGGGAGCTGTTTTTT
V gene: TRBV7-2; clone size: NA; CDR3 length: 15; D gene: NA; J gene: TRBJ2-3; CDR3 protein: CASTVLGQYTDTQYF; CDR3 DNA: TGTGCCAGCACCGTCCTAGGACAGTACACAGATACGCAGTATTTT
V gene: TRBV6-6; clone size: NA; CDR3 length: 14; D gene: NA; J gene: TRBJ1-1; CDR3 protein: CASSYGLVNTEAFF; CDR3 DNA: TGTGCCAGCAGTTACGGACTGGTGAACACTGAAGCTTTCTTT